Listed here are 2 T cell receptor beta chains from one sample, sequenced in a study of tumor-infiltrating lymphocytes in primary liver carcinoma. A constant-region primer primed TCR beta cDNA synthesis from about 530 ng of total RNA. Libraries of TCR beta came from three nested multiplex PCR rounds with slightly modified ARM-PCR. Primers for the first two PCR rounds were TRBV1-TRBV30 forward primers and a C-beta reverse primer (10 cycles per round). MiXCR was run by TCRdb on the multiplex PCR reads, yielding one entry per CDR3 protein. The repertoire holds around 330,000 distinct CDR3 sequences, with less than 75% as singletons. The blood RNA (from unsorted whole blood) was obtained, and germline DNA was also extracted. Material: peripheral blood. These receptors originate from a man aged 35 to 55 with primary liver carcinoma and hepatitis B virus infection.

On this clonotype itself: A junction end diverges from the germline sequence, so it may reflect a read error. The chain has TRBV29-1 and TRBJ2-1; TRBD2 agrees at 11 bases. CDR3 size: 20 residues. Germline V lookup: CDR1 SQVTM, CDR2 ANQGSEA. The CDR3 DNA reads as TGCGGCGTTGAGGTTAGCGGGAGGGCTTTTAGGGGGAGTCCCTACAATGAGCAGTTCTTC. Translated: CGVEVSGRAFRGSPYNEQFF.

Comment on this clonotype: One end of the junction does not line up with germline, which may come from a read error. The chain couples TRBV11-1 to TRBJ2-4; 9 bases fit TRBD2. The CDR3 runs 17 residues. CDR1 is SGHAT, CDR2 FQDESV, per germline (reference sequence). The CDR3 sequence is CASSFPGSSGAKNIQYF. As DNA, the CDR3 is TGTGCCAGCAGCTTTCCCGGGTCTAGCGGGGCCAAAAACATACAGTACTTC.